The 27 T cell receptor beta chains in this list originate from one sample, sequenced in a study of neurological immune-mediated disorders. TCRdb re-called the 5' RACE reads with MiXCR, one entry per CDR3 protein. The table includes roughly 80,000 distinct CDR3 sequences, under 20% detected once. Sequenced sample: PBMCs. These receptors were taken from a middle-aged woman in good health.

Many counts were recorded for this clonotype. The rearrangement joins TRBV6-2 or TRBV6-3 to TRBJ2-7; tentatively, D is TRBD2 (6 bases). V lost 5 bases and J 3 bases, leaving 8 bases between the germline ends. CDR1 and CDR2 from the germline V gene are MNHEY and SVGEGT. The CDR3 is 12 residues long. CDR3 residues: CASSAGNYEQYF. The CDR3 DNA reads TGTGCCAGCAGTGCGGGAAACTACGAGCAGTACTTC.

In this sample, this clonotype turned up many times. The rearrangement links TRBV6-6 to TRBJ2-3; TRBD2 aligns across 11 bases. In germline, CDR1 is MNHNY, CDR2 SVGAGI (reference sequence). The ends lost 0 bases at V and 4 bases at J; junction bases unmatched: 6. The CDR3 contains 17 residues. The CDR3 reads CASSYSPSGGMSDTQYF. CDR3 in DNA: TGTGCCAGCAGTTACTCGCCTAGCGGGGGGATGTCAGATACGCAGTATTTT.

Many counts were recorded for this clonotype. This chain uses TRBV5-1 with TRBJ1-2, with TRBD1 identical over 7 bases. Per the germline V gene, CDR1 is SGHRS and CDR2 is YFSETQ. The CDR3 is 14 residues long. V lost 2 bases, J lost 4 bases, and 5 bases stayed unmatched. The CDR3 spells CASSLTGVAYGYTF. As DNA, the CDR3 is TGCGCCAGCAGCTTAACAGGGGTCGCCTATGGCTACACCTTC.

In its sample, this clonotype was seen many times. The chain joins TRBV4-3 to TRBJ1-2; tentative D call: TRBD1 (5 bases). V shed 1 base and J shed 2 bases, with 11 bases lying between them. Germline V CDR1 and CDR2: LGHNA, YSLEER. The CDR3 is 15 residues long. The CDR3, as DNA: TGCGCCAGCAGCCAAGGGGACGCAGGGAACTATGGCTACACCTTC. Translation: CASSQGDAGNYGYTF.

This clonotype was found many times. This chain connects TRBV28 to TRBJ2-7; D perhaps matches TRBD1 (5 bases). Deletions cut 6 bases from V and 4 bases from J, with 22 bases between. This CDR3 spans 16 amino acids. CDR1 is MDHEN and CDR2 is SYDVKM in the germline V gene. CDR3 amino acids: CASSSSFSGYTYEQYV. The CDR3 DNA sequence: TGTGCCAGCAGCTCAAGCTTTTCAGGGTACACTTACGAGCAGTACGTC.

V is TRBV5-1 and J is TRBJ2-7; 8 bases line up with TRBD1. V shed 1 base and J 5 bases; nucleotides not matched to a gene: 5. The CDR3 is made up of 14 amino acids. Germline-derived CDR1 and CDR2 are SGHRS and YFSETQ. The CDR3 DNA follows: TGCGCCAGCAGCTTGCTACAGGGGGTGAACGAGCAGTACTTC. This translates into CASSLLQGVNEQYF.

This clonotype was found a few times. The chain recombines TRBV11-2 with TRBJ2-7; the D is unclear. This CDR3 is built from 12 residues. The V end lost 5 bases, the J end lost 2 bases, and 7 bases lay between the germline ends. Looked up from germline, CDR1 is SGHAT and CDR2 is FQNNGV. The CDR3 is CASSRPPYEQYF. The CDR3 DNA reads as TGTGCCAGCAGCCGACCCCCCTACGAGCAGTACTTC.

This clonotype was recorded a few times. The chain links TRBV12-3 or TRBV12-4 to TRBJ2-7; D is uncertain. This CDR3 has 15 residues. Trimming pared 5 bases from V and 0 bases from J, leaving 14 bases between. The CDR3 sequence: CASSTPSRGSYEQYF. CDR3 nucleotide sequence: TGTGCCAGCAGTACCCCCTCCCGTGGCTCCTACGAGCAGTACTTC.

This clonotype was recorded many times. This chain joins TRBV5-1 and TRBJ2-2; the D gene is possibly TRBD1 (6 bases). Germline V gives CDR1 SGHRS, CDR2 YFSETQ. V shed 0 bases and J shed 5 bases, with 17 bases lying between them. The CDR3 is 17 residues long. In DNA form, the CDR3 reads TGCGCCAGCAGCTTGGTACCCCAGGGGAGAGATACCGGGGAGCTGTTTTTT. As protein: CASSLVPQGRDTGELFF.

This clonotype was picked up many times. This chain links TRBV5-6 with TRBJ2-2; D gene uncertain. Trimming cost V 1 base and J 8 bases, with 6 bases left between them. Germline-derived CDR1 and CDR2 are SGHDT and YYEEEE. The CDR3 length is 12 residues. The CDR3 coding sequence is TGTGCCAGCAGCTTGTATGTAGGGGAGCTGTTTTTT. This gives the protein CASSLYVGELFF.

Points on this clonotype: A much larger clone is a single base away; this may be a read error. The rearrangement joins TRBV5-1 to TRBJ2-6; no clear D. This CDR3 spans 14 amino acids. Germline V gene lookup returns CDR1 SGHRS and CDR2 YFSETQ. CDR3 region: CASSPPTGDNVLTF. CDR3 nucleotide sequence: TGCGCCAGCAGCCCCCCCACTGGGGACAACGTCCTGACTTTC.

A few counts support this clonotype. The rearrangement uses TRBV12-3 or TRBV12-4 and TRBJ1-5; tentatively, D is TRBD1 (6 bases). The CDR3 consists of 15 residues. V was trimmed by 4 bases and J by 0 bases, leaving 10 bases between them. The chain's CDR3 is CASSSGQLSNQPQHF. The CDR3 nucleotides are TGTGCCAGCAGTTCGGGACAACTTAGCAATCAGCCCCAGCATTTT.

This clonotype was counted ten times or more. The J gene is TRBJ2-5, the V gene TRBV20-1, with D uncertain. Trimming pared 5 bases from V and 4 bases from J, leaving 5 bases between. This CDR3 contains 10 residues. From germline, CDR1 is DFQATT and CDR2 SNEGSKA (reference sequence). The DNA of the CDR3 is TGCAGTGCTCTAGGAGAGACCCAGTACTTC. Amino acids: CSALGETQYF.

This clonotype was observed at least ten times. The chain is built from TRBV5-1 and TRBJ1-6; TRBD1 might be the D (5 bases). Germline V gene data show CDR1 as SGHRS and CDR2 as YFSETQ. The CDR3 is 17 amino acids. V dropped 0 bases and J dropped 10 bases, with 20 bases sitting between them. The CDR3 reads CASSLGASHRPDSPLHF. In DNA form, the CDR3 reads TGCGCCAGCAGCTTGGGGGCCTCACACAGGCCTGACTCACCCCTCCACTTT.

Regarding this clonotype: A junction end diverges from the germline sequence, so it may reflect a read error. The genes are TRBV5-1 and TRBJ2-2; no definite D call. Germline V CDR1 and CDR2: SGHRS, YFSETQ. CDR3 length: 15 amino acids. The CDR3 DNA is TGCGCCTGCAGCCCGACCCGTCCGAACGCCGGGGAGCTGTTTTTT. Translation: CACSPTRPNAGELFF.

This clonotype was seen many times. V and J are TRBV27 and TRBJ1-2; D remains unclear. V was trimmed by 4 bases and J by 8 bases, leaving 14 bases between them. There are 13 residues in the CDR3. Germline CDR1 MNHEY, CDR2 SMNVEV (reference sequence). The CDR3 coding sequence is TGTGCCAGCAGTTCTCGTTGGGGAAGGGGCTACACCTTC. Amino acids: CASSSRWGRGYTF.

The chain links TRBV14 to TRBJ2-1, with 10 bases that match TRBD1. V gave up 3 bases and J gave up 15 bases; unmatched junction bases: 11. Per the germline V gene, CDR1 is SGHDN and CDR2 is FVKESK. This CDR3 is 14 amino acids long. CDR3 protein: CASSHRQGQGSLFF. As DNA, the CDR3 is TGTGCCAGCAGCCACAGGCAGGGACAGGGGTCTCTGTTCTTC.

The table lists this clonotype with many counts. This chain connects TRBV5-1 to TRBJ1-1; no clear D. V was pared by 3 bases and J by 1 base, with 13 bases between. In germline, CDR1 is SGHRS, CDR2 YFSETQ. This CDR3 region has 15 residues. CDR3 in DNA: TGCGCCAGCAGCTACGGCGGCGGACGGAACACTGAAGCTTTCTTT. This sequence encodes CASSYGGGRNTEAFF.

There are many counts of this clonotype. The V and J genes are TRBV3-1 and TRBJ2-3; 10 nucleotides align to TRBD2. V lost 0 bases and J lost 5; bases outside the gene matches: 5. Germline loops: CDR1 LGHDT, CDR2 YNNKEL (reference sequence). There are 16 residues in the CDR3. The CDR3 sequence is CASSQDRLAGEDTQYF. The CDR3 DNA reads TGTGCCAGCAGCCAAGATCGGCTAGCGGGGGAAGATACGCAGTATTTT.

This clonotype was recorded many times. The chain couples TRBV3-1 to TRBJ2-2; D may be TRBD1 (6 bases). Germline loops: CDR1 LGHDT, CDR2 YNNKEL (reference sequence). V was clipped by 7 bases and J by 1 base, with 10 bases between them. CDR3 length: 14 residues. CDR3 residues: CASNWGQNTGELFF. The CDR3 nucleotides are TGTGCCAGCAACTGGGGACAGAACACCGGGGAGCTGTTTTTT.

V gene TRBV6-2 or TRBV6-3 combines with J gene TRBJ2-2; unclear D gene. Germline values: CDR1 MNHEY, CDR2 SVGEGT. Trimming took off 6 bases at V and 6 bases at J, with 11 bases between the two ends. The CDR3 spans 13 residues. For the CDR3, the DNA is TGTGCCAGCAGCCGCACATCGTCCGGGGAGCTGTTTTTT. This translates into CASSRTSSGELFF.

This rearrangement joins TRBV4-1 to TRBJ1-4; TRBD1 aligns across 7 bases. Trimming cost V 0 bases and J 2 bases; bases outside gene matches: 15. The CDR3 runs 20 residues. Germline CDR1 reads MGHRA; CDR2 reads YSYEKL. The CDR3, as DNA: TGCGCCAGCAGCCAAGAGGGTAAGGGGGCGGAGGGGGTGACTAATGAAAAACTGTTTTTT. Protein sequence: CASSQEGKGAEGVTNEKLFF.

The table lists this clonotype with a count of one. The chain uses TRBV4-3 and TRBJ2-6; no firm D call. The germline gives CDR1 LGHNA, CDR2 YSLEER. V dropped 0 bases and J dropped 0 bases, with 6 bases sitting between them. This CDR3 region has 16 residues. CDR3 bases: TGCGCCAGCAGCCAAGATACCGGCTCTGGGGCCAACGTCCTGACTTTC. Protein: CASSQDTGSGANVLTF.

This clonotype was seen repeatedly, ten times or more. The chain recombines TRBV3-1 with TRBJ2-1, with D possibly being TRBD2 (7 bases). Per germline, CDR1 LGHDT and CDR2 YNNKEL (reference sequence). The CDR3 is made up of 16 amino acids. V lost 4 bases, J lost 10 bases, and 23 bases lay in between. CDR3 loop: CASSPSLTRGAEEQFF. The DNA for the CDR3 is TGTGCCAGCAGCCCCTCCCTTACCCGGGGGGCGGAGGAGCAGTTCTTC.

The chain combines TRBV5-1 with TRBJ2-3; D call uncertain. This CDR3 contains 14 residues. Trimming left V 0 bases short and J 2 bases short, with 7 bases between. CDR1 and CDR2 (germline): SGHRS, YFSETQ. The CDR3 here is CASSLVRNTDTQYF. The CDR3 bases are TGCGCCAGCAGCTTGGTCAGGAACACAGATACGCAGTATTTT. Looking up the rest from reference TRBV5-1 and TRBJ2-3 gives the full variable domain: KAGVTQTPRYLIKTRGQQVTLSCSPISGHRSVSWYQQTPGQGLQFLFEYFSETQRNKGNFPGRFSGRQFSNSRSEMNVSTLELGDSALYLCASSLVRNTDTQYFGPGTRLTVL.

In this sample, this clonotype turned up many times. The chain has TRBV20-1 and TRBJ1-5, with TRBD1 identical over 10 bases. The CDR3 consists of 13 residues. Losses at the gene ends were 5 bases for V and 4 bases for J; bases not matched to a gene: 2. CDR1 is DFQATT, CDR2 SNEGSKA, per germline (reference sequence). CDR3 loop: CSADRGPNQPQHF. CDR3 coding DNA: TGCAGTGCTGACAGGGGGCCAAATCAGCCCCAGCATTTT.

Only a few counts were recorded for this clonotype. This sequence joins TRBV7-9 and TRBJ2-7; TRBD2 agrees at 13 bases. Trimming cost V 4 bases and J 6 bases; bases outside gene matches: 18. CDR1 is SEHNR, CDR2 FQNEAQ, per germline (reference sequence). The CDR3 length is 19 residues. The CDR3 here is CASSSISTSGGPGRSEQYF. The CDR3 bases are TGTGCCAGCAGCTCCATCTCGACTAGCGGGGGGCCCGGGCGCTCCGAGCAGTACTTC. Complete variable domain (other parts from reference TRBV7-9 and TRBJ2-7): DTGVSQNPRHKITKRGQNVTFRCDPISEHNRLYWYRQTLGQGPEFLTYFQNEAQLEKSRLLSDRFSAERPKGSFSTLEIQRTEQGDSAMYLCASSSISTSGGPGRSEQYFGPGTRLTVT.